A single sample gave rise to the 3 T cell receptor beta chains below, sequenced in a study of shared clonotypes between healthy human individuals (TCRdb year 2020). The library came from the immunoSEQ multiplex PCR assay. TCRdb took over this immuneACCESS table, retaining in-frame rearrangements with V and J assigned. Such tables are incomplete; in checked studies, under half of the missing clones stem from an unresolved V gene, and the remainder is unexplained. Here the sample has over a million clones; 75% to 85% occur a single time. The ten largest account for 0.5% to 0.6% of the sample. The sequenced sample consisted of memory CD4+ T cells from PBMCs. This sample's cell subset or site label indicates: CD45RA-negative fraction. The source is a man aged 18-30 years in good health. Some clones in this sample may be carry-over from other donors' samples.

Many counts were recorded for this clone. This clone may be a read error of a much larger clone one base away. Different DNA sequences within this sample yield the same CDR3. V usage is TRBV20-1 and J usage is TRBJ2-5; D gene ambiguous. V dropped 4 bases and J dropped 4 bases, with 4 bases sitting between them. The CDR3 extends over 10 amino acids. CDR1 and CDR2 from the germline V gene are DFQATT and SNEGSKA (reference sequence). The CDR3 here is CSATSETQYF. CDR3 in DNA: TGCAGTGCTACTTCAGAGACCCAGTACTTC.

The chain is built from TRBV27 and TRBJ2-7; D perhaps matches TRBD1 (5 bases). This CDR3 is 11 amino acids long. CDR1 and CDR2 from the germline V gene are MNHEY and SMNVEV (reference sequence). Trimming pared 10 bases from V and 3 bases from J, leaving 10 bases between. The CDR3 spells CATTGNYEQYF. CDR3 DNA: TGTGCCACCACAGGAAACTACGAGCAGTACTTC.

This clone turned up a few times. V and J are TRBV19 and TRBJ2-3; 8 nucleotides match TRBD1. Germline assignment: CDR1 LNHDA and CDR2 SQIVND (reference sequence). The CDR3 covers 14 residues. The J segment lost 0 bases and the V segment lost 6 bases, leaving 2 bases of the junction unmatched. CDR3 coding DNA: TGTGCCAGTAGGCGGACAGGGAGCACAGATACGCAGTATTTT. Its translation is CASRRTGSTDTQYF.